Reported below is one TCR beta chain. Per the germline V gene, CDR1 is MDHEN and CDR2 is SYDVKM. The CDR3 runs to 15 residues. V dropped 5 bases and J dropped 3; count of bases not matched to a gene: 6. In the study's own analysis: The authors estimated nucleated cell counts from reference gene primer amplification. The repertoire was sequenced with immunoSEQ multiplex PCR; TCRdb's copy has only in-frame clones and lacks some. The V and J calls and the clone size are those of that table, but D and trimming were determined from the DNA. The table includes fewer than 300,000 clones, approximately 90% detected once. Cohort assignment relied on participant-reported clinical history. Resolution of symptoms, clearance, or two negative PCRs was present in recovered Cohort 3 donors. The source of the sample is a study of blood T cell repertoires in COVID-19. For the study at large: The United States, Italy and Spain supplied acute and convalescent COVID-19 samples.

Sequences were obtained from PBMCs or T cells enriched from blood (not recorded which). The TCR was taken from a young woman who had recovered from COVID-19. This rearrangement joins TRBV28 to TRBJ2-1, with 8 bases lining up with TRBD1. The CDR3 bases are TGTGCCAGCAGTACCATGGGACAGGTCTACAATGAGCAGTTCTTC. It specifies CASSTMGQVYNEQFF.